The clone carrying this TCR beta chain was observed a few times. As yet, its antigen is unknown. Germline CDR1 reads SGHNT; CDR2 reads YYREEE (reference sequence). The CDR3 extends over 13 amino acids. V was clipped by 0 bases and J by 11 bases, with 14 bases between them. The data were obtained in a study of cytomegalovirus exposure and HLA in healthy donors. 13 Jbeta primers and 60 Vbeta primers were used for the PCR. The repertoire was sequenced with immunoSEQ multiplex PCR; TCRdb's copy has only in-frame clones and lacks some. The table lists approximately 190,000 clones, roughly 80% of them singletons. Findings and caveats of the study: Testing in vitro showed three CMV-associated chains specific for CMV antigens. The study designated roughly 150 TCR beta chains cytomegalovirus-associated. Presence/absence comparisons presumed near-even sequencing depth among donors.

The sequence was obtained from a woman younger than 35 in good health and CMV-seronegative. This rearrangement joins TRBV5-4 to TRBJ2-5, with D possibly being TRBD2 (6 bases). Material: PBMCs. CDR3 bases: TGTGCCAGCAGCTTGGCCTGGGACTCCTCTCAGTACTTC. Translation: CASSLAWDSSQYF.